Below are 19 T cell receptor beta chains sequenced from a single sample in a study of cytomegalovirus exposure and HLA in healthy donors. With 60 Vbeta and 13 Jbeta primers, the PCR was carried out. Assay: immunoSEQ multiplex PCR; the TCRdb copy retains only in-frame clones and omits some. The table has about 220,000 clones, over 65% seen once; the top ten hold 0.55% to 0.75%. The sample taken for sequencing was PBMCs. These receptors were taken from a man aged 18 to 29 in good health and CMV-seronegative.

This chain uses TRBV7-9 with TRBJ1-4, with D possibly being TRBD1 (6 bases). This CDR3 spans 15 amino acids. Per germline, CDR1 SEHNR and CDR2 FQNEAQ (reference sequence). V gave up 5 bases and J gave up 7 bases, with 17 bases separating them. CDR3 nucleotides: TGTGCCAGCAGCGTAGGGGACATTGCAAGTGAAAAACTGTTTTTT. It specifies CASSVGDIASEKLFF.

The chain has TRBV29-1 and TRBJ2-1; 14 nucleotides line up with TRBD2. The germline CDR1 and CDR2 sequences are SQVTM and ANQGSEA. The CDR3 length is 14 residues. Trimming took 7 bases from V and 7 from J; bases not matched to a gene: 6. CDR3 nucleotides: TGCAGCGCCCGACTAGCGGGAGGGCCAAATGAGCAGTTCTTC. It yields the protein CSARLAGGPNEQFF.

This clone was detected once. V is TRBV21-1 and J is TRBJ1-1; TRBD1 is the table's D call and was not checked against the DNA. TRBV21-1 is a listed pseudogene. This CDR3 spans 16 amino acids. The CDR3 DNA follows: TGTGCCAGCAGCAAAGCGGGCGAGGGGGCTCGGACTGAAGCTTTCTTT. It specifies CASSKAGEGARTEAFF.

CDR3 residues: CASSQDRGDEQFF. The DNA of the CDR3 is TGCGCCAGCAGCCAAGATCGGGGGGATGAGCAGTTCTTC. This chain connects TRBV4-1 to TRBJ2-1, with 7 bases fitting TRBD2. V was pared by 0 bases and J by 8 bases, with 1 base of the junction left unmatched. Germline V gene lookup returns CDR1 MGHRA and CDR2 YSYEKL. This CDR3 contains 13 residues.

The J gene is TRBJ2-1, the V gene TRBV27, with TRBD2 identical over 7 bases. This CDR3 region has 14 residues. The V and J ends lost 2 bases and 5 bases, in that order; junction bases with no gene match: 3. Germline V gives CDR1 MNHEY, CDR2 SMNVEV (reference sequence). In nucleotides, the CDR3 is TGTGCCAGCAGTTTAGGGACTACCGACAATGAGCAGTTCTTC. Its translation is CASSLGTTDNEQFF.

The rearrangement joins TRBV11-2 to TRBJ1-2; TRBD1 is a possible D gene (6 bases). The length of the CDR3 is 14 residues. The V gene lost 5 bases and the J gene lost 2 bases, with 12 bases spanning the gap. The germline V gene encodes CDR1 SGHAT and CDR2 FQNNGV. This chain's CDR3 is CASSQDRTNYGYTF. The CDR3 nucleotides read TGTGCCAGCAGCCAAGACAGGACGAACTATGGCTACACCTTC.

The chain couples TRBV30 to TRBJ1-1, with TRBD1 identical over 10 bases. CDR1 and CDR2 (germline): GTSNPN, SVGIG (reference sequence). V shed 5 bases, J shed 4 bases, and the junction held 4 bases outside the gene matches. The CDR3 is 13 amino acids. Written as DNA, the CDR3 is TGTGCCTGGGGGACAGGGGCGGGCACTGAAGCTTTCTTT. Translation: CAWGTGAGTEAFF.

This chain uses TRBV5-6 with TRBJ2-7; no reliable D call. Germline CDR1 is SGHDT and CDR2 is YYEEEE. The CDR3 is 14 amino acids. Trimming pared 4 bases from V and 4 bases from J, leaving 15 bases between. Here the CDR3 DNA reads TGTGCCAGCAGCCCCCCCTGGTCACAGTACGAGCAGTACTTC. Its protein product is CASSPPWSQYEQYF.

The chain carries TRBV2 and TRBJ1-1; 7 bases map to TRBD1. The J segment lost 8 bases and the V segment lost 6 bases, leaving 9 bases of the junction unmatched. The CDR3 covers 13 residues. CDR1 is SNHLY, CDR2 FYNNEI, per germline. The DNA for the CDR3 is TGTGCCAGCAGGGGGACAGCTACCGGGGAAGCTTTCTTT. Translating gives CASRGTATGEAFF.

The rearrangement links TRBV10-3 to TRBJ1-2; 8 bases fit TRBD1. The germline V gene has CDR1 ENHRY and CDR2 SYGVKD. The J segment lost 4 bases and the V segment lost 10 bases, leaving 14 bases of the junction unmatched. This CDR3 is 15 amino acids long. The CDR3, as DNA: TGTGCCACCAGAGAGAAGACAGGGGTTACCTATGGCTACACCTTC. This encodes CATREKTGVTYGYTF.

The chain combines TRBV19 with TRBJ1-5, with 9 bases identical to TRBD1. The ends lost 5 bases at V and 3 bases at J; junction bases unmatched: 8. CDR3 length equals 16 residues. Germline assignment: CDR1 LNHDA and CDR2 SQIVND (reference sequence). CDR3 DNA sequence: TGTGCCAGTAGTCTTACAGGGGGCCGGGACAATCAGCCCCAGCATTTT. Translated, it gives CASSLTGGRDNQPQHF.

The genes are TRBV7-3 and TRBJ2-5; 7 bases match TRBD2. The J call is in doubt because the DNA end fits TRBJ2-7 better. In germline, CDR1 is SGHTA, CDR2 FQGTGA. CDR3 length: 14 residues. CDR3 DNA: TGTGCCAGCAGCTTATTTGGCGGGAGCTACGAGCAGTACTTC. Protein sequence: CASSLFGGSYEQYF.

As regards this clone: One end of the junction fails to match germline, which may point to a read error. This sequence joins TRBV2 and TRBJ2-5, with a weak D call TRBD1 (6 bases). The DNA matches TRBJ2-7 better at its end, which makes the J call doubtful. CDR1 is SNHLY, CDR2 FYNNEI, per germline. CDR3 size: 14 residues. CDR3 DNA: TGTGCCAGCAGCGAAGAAGGACAGTCCTACGAGCAGTACTTC. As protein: CASSEEGQSYEQYF.

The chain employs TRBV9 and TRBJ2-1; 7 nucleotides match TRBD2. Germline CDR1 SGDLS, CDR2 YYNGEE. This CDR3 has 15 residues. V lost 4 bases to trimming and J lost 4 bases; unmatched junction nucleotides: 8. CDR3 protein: CASSTAAGAYNEQFF. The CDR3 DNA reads TGTGCCAGCAGCACCGCCGCGGGAGCGTACAATGAGCAGTTCTTC.

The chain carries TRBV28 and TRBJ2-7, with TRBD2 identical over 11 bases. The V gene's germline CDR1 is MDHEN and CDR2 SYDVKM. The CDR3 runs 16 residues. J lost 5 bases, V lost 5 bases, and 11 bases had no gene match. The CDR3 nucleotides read TGTGCCAGCAGTGGATCAGATAGCGGGAGGGCCGACGAGCAGTACTTC. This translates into CASSGSDSGRADEQYF. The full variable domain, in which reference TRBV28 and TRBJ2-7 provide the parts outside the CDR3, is DVKVTQSSRYLVKRTGEKVFLECVQDMDHENMFWYRQDPGLGLRLIYFSYDVKMKEKGDIPEGYSVSREKKERFSLILESASTNQTSMYLCASSGSDSGRADEQYFGPGTRLTVT.

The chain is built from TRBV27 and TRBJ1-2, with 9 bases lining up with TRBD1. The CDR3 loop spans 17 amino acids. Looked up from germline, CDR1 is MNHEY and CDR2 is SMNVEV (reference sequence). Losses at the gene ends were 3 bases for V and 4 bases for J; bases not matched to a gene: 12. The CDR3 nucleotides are TGTGCCAGCAGTTTTTACGCGCCGGGGACAGGGAGCTATGGCTACACCTTC. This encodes CASSFYAPGTGSYGYTF.

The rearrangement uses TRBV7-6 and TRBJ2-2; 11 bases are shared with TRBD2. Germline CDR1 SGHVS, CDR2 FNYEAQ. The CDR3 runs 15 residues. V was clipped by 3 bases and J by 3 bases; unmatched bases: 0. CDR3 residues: CASSFSGGDTGELFF. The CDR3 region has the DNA TGTGCCAGCAGCTTTAGCGGGGGGGACACCGGGGAGCTGTTTTTT.

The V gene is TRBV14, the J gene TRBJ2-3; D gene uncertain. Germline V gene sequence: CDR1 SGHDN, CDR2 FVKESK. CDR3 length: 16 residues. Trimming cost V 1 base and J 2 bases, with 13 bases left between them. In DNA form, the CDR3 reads TGTGCCAGCAGCCAAGGGGCAGTATGGCACACAGATACGCAGTATTTT. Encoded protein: CASSQGAVWHTDTQYF.

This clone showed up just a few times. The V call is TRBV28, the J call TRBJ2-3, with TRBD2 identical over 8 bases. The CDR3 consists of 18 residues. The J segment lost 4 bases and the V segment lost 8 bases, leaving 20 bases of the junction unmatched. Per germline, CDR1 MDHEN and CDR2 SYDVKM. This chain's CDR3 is CASVLRLGGGTHADTQYF. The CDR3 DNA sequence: TGTGCCAGCGTTTTACGCCTCGGGGGGGGTACCCACGCAGATACGCAGTATTTT.